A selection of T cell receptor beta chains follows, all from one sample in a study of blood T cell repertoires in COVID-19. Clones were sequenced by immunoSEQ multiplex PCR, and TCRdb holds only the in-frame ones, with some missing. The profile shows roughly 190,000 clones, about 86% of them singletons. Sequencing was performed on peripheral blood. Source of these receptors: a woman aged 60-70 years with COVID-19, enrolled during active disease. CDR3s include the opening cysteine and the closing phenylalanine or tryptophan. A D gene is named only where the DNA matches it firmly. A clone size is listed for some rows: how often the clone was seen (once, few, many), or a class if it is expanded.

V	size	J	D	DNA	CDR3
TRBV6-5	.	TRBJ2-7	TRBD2	TGTGCCAGCGCCCCCCTAGCGGGGACGTCCTACGAGCAGTACTTC	CASAPLAGTSYEQYF
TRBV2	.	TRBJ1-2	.	TGTGCCAGCAGTGATGGGCAGGGAGGCTATGGCTACACCTTC	CASSDGQGGYGYTF
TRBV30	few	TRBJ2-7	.	TGTGCCTGGACGCGGCTAGCAGGTGGCTACGAGCAGTACTTC	CAWTRLAGGYEQYF
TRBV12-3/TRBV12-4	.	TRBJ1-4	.	TGTGCCAGCAGCTCTCGGGGCCGACAGGAAGTTTTT	CASSSRGRQEVF
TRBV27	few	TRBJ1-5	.	TGTGCCAGCAGTTTAACGGCGGATCAGCCCCAGCATTTT	CASSLTADQPQHF
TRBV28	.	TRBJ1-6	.	TGTGCCAGCAGTTTAGAGACAGCCTATAATTCACCCCTCCACTTT	CASSLETAYNSPLHF
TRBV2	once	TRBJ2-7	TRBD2	TGTGCCAGCAGCCCGCGGGGGGAGGTCTACGAGCAGTACTTC	CASSPRGEVYEQYF
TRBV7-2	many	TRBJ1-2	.	TGTGCCAGCAGCTTATATCTGGGCACTGGGTACTATGGCTACACCTTC	CASSLYLGTGYYGYTF
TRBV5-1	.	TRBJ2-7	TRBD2	TGCGCCAGCAGCTTGGAGACTAGCTTCGGCGAGCAGTACTTC	CASSLETSFGEQYF
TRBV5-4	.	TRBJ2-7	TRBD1	TGTGCCAGCAGCTTGGTGGCAGGGGGCTACGAGCAGTACTTC	CASSLVAGGYEQYF
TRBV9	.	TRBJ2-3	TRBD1	TGTGCCAGCAGCGCCCACATTTCCGAACAGGGGGCTACAGATACGCAGTATTTT	CASSAHISEQGATDTQYF
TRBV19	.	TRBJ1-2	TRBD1	TGTGCCAGTAGTGCCCAACACCGACCGACAGGGAACGGCTACACCTTC	CASSAQHRPTGNGYTF
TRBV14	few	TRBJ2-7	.	TGTGCCAGCAGCCTTACAGCGGCGGGGGAGCAGTACTTC	CASSLTAAGEQYF
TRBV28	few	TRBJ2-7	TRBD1	TGTGCCAGCAGTTTACGGGACAGGGGAGTCGAGCAGTACTTC	CASSLRDRGVEQYF
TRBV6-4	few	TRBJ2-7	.	TGTGCCAGCAGTGACCCCCCAGGGTCTGGCGAGCAGTACTTC	CASSDPPGSGEQYF
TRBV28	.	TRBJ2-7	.	TGTGCCAGCAGTTTGTACGCAGGGTCCTACGAGCAGTACTTC	CASSLYAGSYEQYF
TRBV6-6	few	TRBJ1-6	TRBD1	TGTGCCAGCGGACAGGGGGCAGGAAATTCACCCCTCCACTTT	CASGQGAGNSPLHF
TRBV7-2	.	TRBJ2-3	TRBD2	TGTGCCAGCAGCTTAGGACTAGCGGGAGGCGCTGGTACGCAGTATTTT	CASSLGLAGGAGTQYF
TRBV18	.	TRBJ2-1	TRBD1	TGTGCCAGCTCACCACCGGGACAGGCTTACAATGAGCAGTTCTTC	CASSPPGQAYNEQFF
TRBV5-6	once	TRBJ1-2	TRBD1	TGTGCCAGCAGCTTGGCCGGGACAGGGATAAACTATGGCTACACCTTC	CASSLAGTGINYGYTF
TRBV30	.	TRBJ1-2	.	TGTGCCTGGACAGGGGTTAACTATGGCTACACCTTC	CAWTGVNYGYTF
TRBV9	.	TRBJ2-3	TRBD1	TGTGCCAGCAGCGACCGACAGGGCCCAGATACGCAGTATTTT	CASSDRQGPDTQYF
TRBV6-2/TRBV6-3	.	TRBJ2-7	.	TGTGCCAGCAGTTACCGACAGCCCTACGAGCAGTACTTC	CASSYRQPYEQYF
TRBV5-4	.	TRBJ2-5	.	TGTGCCAGCAGCGTCTCCCCCGCAGGATTCGAGACCCAGTACTTC	CASSVSPAGFETQYF
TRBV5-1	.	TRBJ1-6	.	TGCGCCAGCAGCTTGGTTGAAGGCAGGGTGGATTCACCCCTCCACTTT	CASSLVEGRVDSPLHF
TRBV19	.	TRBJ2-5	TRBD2	TGTGCCAGTAGTCCTCTCTCAGGAGCGGGAGTGGAGACCCAGTACTTC	CASSPLSGAGVETQYF
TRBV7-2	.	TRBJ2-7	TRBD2	TGTGCCAGCAGCCCTGATAGCGGGAGGGACGAGCAGTACTTC	CASSPDSGRDEQYF
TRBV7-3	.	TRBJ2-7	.	TGTGCCAGCAGCTCCGATCGACGGGACACGCAGTACTTC	CASSSDRRDTQYF
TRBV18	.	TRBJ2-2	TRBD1	TGTGCCAGCTCCCGGACAGGGGCTACCGGGGAGCTGTTTTTT	CASSRTGATGELFF
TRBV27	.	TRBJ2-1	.	TGTGCCAGCAGGTTAACGGGGTACAATGAGCAGTTCTTC	CASRLTGYNEQFF
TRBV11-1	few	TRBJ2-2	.	TGTGCCAGCAGCTTCGACACTTCGAACACCGGGGAGCTGTTTTTT	CASSFDTSNTGELFF
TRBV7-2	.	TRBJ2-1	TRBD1	TGTGCCAGCAGCCCCCACAGGGGAAGGGGTGAGCAGTTCTTC	CASSPHRGRGEQFF
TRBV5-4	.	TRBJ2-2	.	TGTGCCAGCAGCTTGGCCCGGGGGAACACCGGGGAGCTGTTTTTT	CASSLARGNTGELFF
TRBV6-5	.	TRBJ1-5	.	TGTGCCAGCAGCCAGATACAGGGCGAAGGAGGGCCCCAGCATTTT	CASSQIQGEGGPQHF
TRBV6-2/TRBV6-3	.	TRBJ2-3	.	TGTGCCAGCAGTGCGCTTATTAACACAGATACGCAGTATTTT	CASSALINTDTQYF
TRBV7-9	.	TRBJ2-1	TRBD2	TGTGCCAGCAGCCCAGGGACTACAGCCTACAATGAGCAGTTCTTC	CASSPGTTAYNEQFF
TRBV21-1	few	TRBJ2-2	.	TGTGCCAGCAGCAAACGAGGAGGGGACACCGGGGAGCTGTTTTTT	CASSKRGGDTGELFF
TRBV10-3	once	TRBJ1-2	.	TGTGCCATCAGTGAGTCGATGAGTACGCTCGGGGGGAGATATGGCTACACCTTC	CAISESMSTLGGRYGYTF
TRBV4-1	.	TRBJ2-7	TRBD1	TGCGCCAGCAGCCAAGAAGGGACAGGGAGGAGACGGCAGTACTTC	CASSQEGTGRRRQYF
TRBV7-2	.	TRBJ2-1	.	TGTGCCAGCAGCCGGACATACCACATCAATGAGCAGTTCTTC	CASSRTYHINEQFF
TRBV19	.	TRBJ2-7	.	TGTGCCAGTAGTAGCCGTTGGAGGGTAGGCGAGCAGTACTTC	CASSSRWRVGEQYF
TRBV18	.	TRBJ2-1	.	TGTGCCAGCTCACCTCAGGCGAGCTCCTACAATGAGCAGTTCTTC	CASSPQASSYNEQFF
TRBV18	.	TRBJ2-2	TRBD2	TGTGCCAGCTCACTGGCTAGCGGGAGTAGCTACACCGGGGAGCTGTTTTTT	CASSLASGSSYTGELFF
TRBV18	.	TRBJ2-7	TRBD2	TGTGCCAGCTCACCGGGACTAGCGGGAGGTGATAGGCAGTACTTC	CASSPGLAGGDRQYF
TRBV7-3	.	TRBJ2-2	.	TGTGCCAGCAGGGTTACAGGGCCCGGGGAGCTGTTTTTT	CASRVTGPGELFF
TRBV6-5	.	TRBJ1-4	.	TGTGCCAGCAGTTACGCCCGGGGGGCTAATGAAAAACTGTTTTTT	CASSYARGANEKLFF
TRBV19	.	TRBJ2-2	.	TGTGCCAGTAGCCAACAAGACACCGGAGGGGAGCTGTTTTTT	CASSQQDTGGELFF
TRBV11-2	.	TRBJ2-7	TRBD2	TGTGCCAGCAGCACGTTGACTAGCGGGAGTTACGAGCAGTACTTC	CASSTLTSGSYEQYF
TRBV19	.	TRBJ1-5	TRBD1	TGTGCCAGTAGTATTCTCCGGGAGACAGGGGGCAAGGACAATCAGCCCCAGCATTTT	CASSILRETGGKDNQPQHF
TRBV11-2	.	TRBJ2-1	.	TGTGCCAGCAGTCCAACCGGGAGAGTGCAGTTCTTC	CASSPTGRVQFF
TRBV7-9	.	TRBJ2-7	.	TGTGCCAGCAGCAGGAGTCAGGGGTCTTACGAGCAGTACTTC	CASSRSQGSYEQYF
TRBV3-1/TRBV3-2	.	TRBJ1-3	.	TGTGCCAGCAGCCAAACTCTCAGGGCGAAGGGAAACACCATATATTTT	CASSQTLRAKGNTIYF
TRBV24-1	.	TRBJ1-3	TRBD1	TGTGCCACCAGCGGGACAGGCTCTGGAAACACCATATATTTT	CATSGTGSGNTIYF
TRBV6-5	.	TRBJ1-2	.	TGTGCCAGCAGTTGGGGGGACGGGGGCTATGGCTACACCTTC	CASSWGDGGYGYTF
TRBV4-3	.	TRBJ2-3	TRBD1	TGCGCCAGCAGCCAACTCCGGACAGGGGGCACAGATACGCAGTATTTT	CASSQLRTGGTDTQYF
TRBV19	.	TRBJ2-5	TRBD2	TGTGCCAGTACCCCGGGGGGGGGAGAGACCCAGTACTTC	CASTPGGGETQYF
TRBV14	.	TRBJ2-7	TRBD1	TGTGCCAGCAGCCCCCGACAGGGGGATACCTACGAGCAGTACTTC	CASSPRQGDTYEQYF
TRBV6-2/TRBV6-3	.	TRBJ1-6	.	TGTGCCAGCAGTTGGGCGTCCGGTTTTAGGTCACCCCTCCACTTT	CASSWASGFRSPLHF
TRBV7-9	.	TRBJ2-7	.	TGTGCCAGCAGCCCGCGCTTGACTTCCTACGAGCAGTACTTC	CASSPRLTSYEQYF